These 8 T cell receptor beta chains share one sample of origin, sequenced in a study of vaccination and CD4 T cells after COVID-19. These receptors are not linked to any known antigen. Scientists ran DNA taken from cultured CD4+ T cells through the Oncomine TCR Beta short-read assay for sequencing. TCRdb fed the PCR reads into MiXCR, producing one record per CDR3 protein. This sample has fewer than 15,000 distinct CDR3 sequences, with approximately 42% found just once. Treatment indicated: roughly ten-day PBMC culture with coronavirus spike peptide pools or control peptides (ViraFEST assay). This sample comprised CD4+ T cells from blood, cultured in vitro, obtained after SARS-CoV-2 vaccination. The source of these receptors is a human donor who had recovered from COVID-19.

The chain carries TRBV7-9 and TRBJ1-2; weak D call: TRBD1 (6 bases). In germline, CDR1 is SEHNR, CDR2 FQNEAQ (reference sequence). The germline V and J ends were trimmed by 5 bases and 4 bases, with 14 bases remaining between them. The CDR3 covers 14 residues. The CDR3 here is CASSPYDRSYGYTF. DNA for the CDR3: TGTGCCAGCAGCCCGTACGACAGGAGCTATGGCTACACCTTC.

This clonotype was picked up one time. The CDR3 loop is CASKYRGNTEAFF. Here the CDR3 DNA reads TGTGCCAGTAAGTACAGGGGGAACACTGAAGCTTTCTTT. The rearrangement uses TRBV19 and TRBJ1-1; the match to TRBD1 covers 7 bases. CDR1 and CDR2 from the germline V gene are LNHDA and SQIVND (reference sequence). V dropped 7 bases and J dropped 1; count of bases not matched to a gene: 3. The CDR3 runs to 13 residues.

This clonotype has a handful of counts. This chain links TRBV2 with TRBJ1-2, with D possibly TRBD1 on 5 matching bases. Germline CDR1 is SNHLY and CDR2 is FYNNEI. The CDR3 extends over 13 amino acids. Deletions cut 2 bases from V and 4 bases from J, with 8 bases between. CDR3 region: CASSETQGYGYTF. The CDR3 DNA reads TGTGCCAGCAGTGAAACCCAGGGCTATGGCTACACCTTC.

This chain joins TRBV2 and TRBJ1-1; maybe TRBD1 (6 bases). Between the trimmed V and J ends, which lost 11 bases and 3 bases, there was a span of 16 bases. This CDR3 contains 13 residues. Germline V gene lookup returns CDR1 SNHLY and CDR2 FYNNEI. The DNA for the CDR3 is TGTGCCCCCGGGCCCCCAGGGGACACTGAAGCTTTCTTT. Translating gives CAPGPPGDTEAFF.

The chain uses TRBV7-9 and TRBJ1-4; the match to TRBD1 covers 8 bases. The V gene's germline CDR1 is SEHNR and CDR2 FQNEAQ (reference sequence). Losses at the gene ends were 0 bases for V and 7 bases for J; bases not matched to a gene: 1. This CDR3 contains 14 residues. The CDR3 sequence is CASSLARGREKLFF. DNA for the CDR3: TGTGCCAGCAGCTTAGCCAGGGGGCGTGAAAAACTGTTTTTT. Full variable domain (rest looked up from reference TRBV7-9 and TRBJ1-4): DTGVSQNPRHKITKRGQNVTFRCDPISEHNRLYWYRQTLGQGPEFLTYFQNEAQLEKSRLLSDRFSAERPKGSFSTLEIQRTEQGDSAMYLCASSLARGREKLFFGSGTQLSVL.

This clonotype was detected a few times. The rearrangement links TRBV6-2 or TRBV6-3 to TRBJ1-5; 7 bases align to TRBD1. This CDR3 has 16 amino acids. Germline CDR1 and CDR2: MNHEY and SVGEGT. The V segment lost 5 bases and the J segment 3 bases; nucleotides outside the gene matches: 10. The CDR3 sequence is CASSQLGQGDNQPQHF. CDR3 nucleotides: TGTGCCAGCAGTCAGCTGGGGCAGGGGGACAATCAGCCCCAGCATTTT.

This clonotype was counted between two and nine times. V gene TRBV7-3 combines with J gene TRBJ1-1; D not resolved. The V gene lost 5 bases and the J gene lost 3 bases, with 10 bases spanning the gap. CDR1 and CDR2 (germline): SGHTA, FQGTGA. The CDR3 is 13 residues long. The CDR3 region is CASSLRTDTEAFF. The CDR3 DNA sequence: TGTGCCAGCAGCCTTAGGACTGACACTGAAGCTTTCTTT.

V usage is TRBV12-3 or TRBV12-4 and J usage is TRBJ1-1; D unresolved. The V end lost 6 bases, the J end lost 2 bases, and 4 bases lay between the germline ends. This CDR3 contains 11 residues. CDR3: CASRLNTEAFF. CDR3 bases: TGTGCCAGCAGATTAAACACTGAAGCTTTCTTT.